The rows below give T cell receptor beta chains drawn from one sample of a study of cytomegalovirus exposure and HLA in healthy donors. Profiling relied on immunoSEQ multiplex PCR, and the TCRdb table lists in-frame clones only, not all of them. The sample carries some 150,000 clones, 73% recorded once. Sequencing was carried out using PBMCs. The source is a human donor in good health. The CDR3 runs from the conserved cysteine through the conserved F or W. The order of the fields is V gene, J gene, clone size, D gene, CDR3 DNA, CDR3 protein. D genes are given only for firm matches. Size is omitted from some rows. Given values are once, few, many or a class for expanded clones.

TRBV7-3	TRBJ2-1	-	TRBD1	TGTGCCAGCAGCTTAGACCAGGGGGATGAGCAGTTCTTC	CASSLDQGDEQFF
TRBV2	TRBJ1-5	-	TRBD1	TGTGCCAGCAGTGAATTAATGTTTGGGACAGGGAATTTTGGCAATCAGCCCCAGCATTTT	CASSELMFGTGNFGNQPQHF
TRBV13	TRBJ2-1	-	TRBD2	TGTGCCAGCCGGGAGGGGCCTTACAATGAGCAGTTCTTC	CASREGPYNEQFF
TRBV14	TRBJ2-1	-	-	TGTGCCAGCACCTCACGGGAGAGCTCCTACAATGAGCAGTTCTTC	CASTSRESSYNEQFF
TRBV9	TRBJ2-3	few	TRBD1	TGTGCCAGCAGCACCAGGGGGCCCACAGATACGCAGTATTTT	CASSTRGPTDTQYF
TRBV9	TRBJ2-3	-	TRBD2	TGTGCCAGCAGCGTAGGACTAGCGGGAGGGGTAGATACGCAGTATTTT	CASSVGLAGGVDTQYF
TRBV29-1	TRBJ2-3	-	-	TGCAGCGTTGAGCAGATTAGCACAGATACGCAGTATTTT	CSVEQISTDTQYF
TRBV6-1	TRBJ2-4	once	TRBD2	TGTGCCAGCAGTGGGCTAGCGGGGGGGCCGTATCCCAAAAACATTCAGTACTTC	CASSGLAGGPYPKNIQYF
TRBV6-5	TRBJ2-1	-	TRBD2	TGTGCCAGCAGAACACGAAGCGGGATCTACAATGAGCAGTTCTTC	CASRTRSGIYNEQFF
TRBV5-3	TRBJ1-6	-	-	TGTGCCAGAAGCTTCCGGGACACCGAAGTGGGTTCACCCCTCCACTTT	CARSFRDTEVGSPLHF
TRBV11-2	TRBJ1-1	-	TRBD1	TGTGCCAGCAGCCGCCGGGACAGGGCCACTGAAGCTTTCTTT	CASSRRDRATEAFF
TRBV6-5	TRBJ1-3	-	-	TGTGCCAGCAGTTATCAGGAAGGCGCCCCCTTTTATTTT	CASSYQEGAPFYF
TRBV2	TRBJ1-1	-	TRBD1	TGTGCCAGCAGTGTACGGGACAGGCGGGTAACTGAAGCTTTCTTT	CASSVRDRRVTEAFF
TRBV12-2	TRBJ1-2	-	-	TGTGCAAGTCGCTTTGCAGGACAGGGGATCTATGGCTACACCTTC	CASRFAGQGIYGYTF
TRBV6-5	TRBJ2-7	-	TRBD2	TGTGCCAGCAGTTCAGCGGGAGGGCCTGAATACGAGCAGTACTTC	CASSSAGGPEYEQYF
TRBV21-1	TRBJ1-5	-	-	TGTGCCAGCAGCAGAATCGTCCGGGACACTAAGTATAGCAATCAGCCCCAGCATTTT	CASSRIVRDTKYSNQPQHF
TRBV19	TRBJ1-3	-	-	TGTGCCAGTACCGACGACTTTAGCTCTGGAAACACCATATATTTT	CASTDDFSSGNTIYF
TRBV9	TRBJ2-7	-	-	TGTGCCAGCAGCGTAGGGGGGGTTACTCGGGAGCAGTACTTC	CASSVGGVTREQYF
TRBV30	TRBJ2-1	once	-	TGTGCCTGGAGTGTGGGGGCGGGCCACAATGAGCAGTTCTTC	CAWSVGAGHNEQFF
TRBV5-5	TRBJ2-7	few	TRBD2	TGTGCCAGCAGCTTGGCGGGACTAGCGGGAGTAAAATACGAGCAGTACTTC	CASSLAGLAGVKYEQYF
TRBV25-1	TRBJ2-1	few	TRBD1	TGTGCCAGCAGTGAATATAGGGGGCCCGGTGTCAATGAGCAGTTCTTC	CASSEYRGPGVNEQFF
TRBV2	TRBJ1-3	-	TRBD1	TGTGCCAGCATGGACAGGGGGCCTTCTCTGTCTGGAAACACCATATATTTT	CASMDRGPSLSGNTIYF
TRBV2	TRBJ2-7	-	-	TGTGCCAGCGAGTCTGGGGGAGGCTACGAGCAGTACTTC	CASESGGGYEQYF
TRBV15	TRBJ2-1	-	TRBD2	TGTGCCACCAGCAGGTCGCGGGGGGGGGCCTACAATGAGCAGTTCTTC	CATSRSRGGAYNEQFF
TRBV6-1	TRBJ1-5	-	-	TGTGCCAGCAGTGAACACAGATACAATCAGCCCCAGCATTTT	CASSEHRYNQPQHF
TRBV7-8	TRBJ2-5	-	TRBD1	TGTGCCAGCAGCCCAGAAATACCGGGACAGGGAGAGTACTTC	CASSPEIPGQGEYF
TRBV5-1	TRBJ2-6	once	TRBD1	TGCGCCAGCAGCCTCCGGGACAGGGGAACCGGGGCCAACGTCCTGACTTTC	CASSLRDRGTGANVLTF
TRBV5-4	TRBJ2-2	-	TRBD1	TGTGCCAGCAGCCCGGGACAGGCCACCGGGGAGCTGTTTTTT	CASSPGQATGELFF
TRBV5-1	TRBJ2-1	once	TRBD2	TGCGCCAGCAGCCCGATTGGCGGGAGGGCTTCCCATTTTGGCTACAATGAGCAGTTCTTC	CASSPIGGRASHFGYNEQFF
TRBV7-9	TRBJ2-7	-	-	TGTGCCAGCAGCCCTCCTATTTCGTACGAGCAGTACTTC	CASSPPISYEQYF